Listed here are 6 T cell receptor beta chains from one sample, sequenced in a study of T-cell memory formation after mild COVID-19. A single record per CDR3 protein comes from TCRdb applying MiXCR to the 5' RACE reads. Of 350,000 to 400,000 distinct CDR3 sequences detected, about 21% appear once; the ten largest clones hold approximately 12%. Sequenced: PBMCs or a T cell subset sorted from them (not recorded which). These receptors were taken from an adult woman who had mild COVID-19 (a few samples of this study predate the infection). Cell type and time point are not known.

This clonotype has a count of ten or more. The V and J genes are TRBV5-6 and TRBJ2-1; perhaps TRBD1 as D (5 bases). The CDR3 runs 17 residues. Germline lookup yields CDR1 SGHDT and CDR2 YYEEEE. The V gene lost 6 bases and the J gene lost 7 bases, with 26 bases spanning the gap. The DNA of the CDR3 is TGTGCCAGCACCCTTGGATCCAATTGGCAGGGAAGGAATGAGCAGTTCTTC. Its translation is CASTLGSNWQGRNEQFF.

This clonotype was counted between two and nine times. The chain recombines TRBV7-3 with TRBJ1-2, with D hard to call. The V gene's germline CDR1 is SGHTA and CDR2 FQGTGA. Trimming took off 7 bases at V and 8 bases at J, with 17 bases between the two ends. The CDR3 is made up of 13 amino acids. DNA for the CDR3: TGTGCCAGCACCGATGGGGTCCTAGAGGGCTACACCTTC. Residues: CASTDGVLEGYTF.

The CDR3 nucleotides are TGTGCCACCAGCAGTCGGACGGGGGGGACCTACGAGCAGTACTTC. It codes for CATSSRTGGTYEQYF. J is TRBJ2-7 and V is TRBV15; the match to TRBD2 covers 8 bases. Per the germline V gene, CDR1 is LNHNV and CDR2 is YYDKDF (reference sequence). The CDR3 spans 15 residues. Losses at the gene ends were 3 bases for V and 2 bases for J; bases not matched to a gene: 6.

The chain uses TRBV24-1 and TRBJ1-2, with D perhaps TRBD1 (5 bases). Deletions cut 4 bases from V and 8 bases from J, with 13 bases between. Germline CDR1 KGHDR, CDR2 SFDVKD. The CDR3 consists of 13 residues. The CDR3 bases are TGTGCCACCAGTGAAAGGGGCCTCCACGGCTACACCTTC. Amino acids: CATSERGLHGYTF.

This chain joins TRBV6-2 or TRBV6-3 and TRBJ1-2; D is ambiguous. Germline V gene data show CDR1 as MNHEY and CDR2 as SVGEGT. The CDR3 has 14 residues. Trimming took 2 bases from V and 4 from J, leaving 11 bases between them. CDR3 sequence reads: CASSYVPSFYGYTF. CDR3 nucleotide sequence: TGTGCCAGCAGTTACGTACCGTCCTTCTATGGCTACACCTTC.

The chain recombines TRBV15 with TRBJ2-7, with 7 bases lining up with TRBD2. CDR3 length: 15 residues. The trim removed 0 bases at V and 0 bases at J, leaving 2 bases unmatched. Germline V CDR1 and CDR2: LNHNV, YYDKDF (reference sequence). The chain's CDR3 is CATSRERGYSYEQYF. The CDR3 region has the DNA TGTGCCACCAGCAGAGAGCGGGGGTACTCCTACGAGCAGTACTTC.